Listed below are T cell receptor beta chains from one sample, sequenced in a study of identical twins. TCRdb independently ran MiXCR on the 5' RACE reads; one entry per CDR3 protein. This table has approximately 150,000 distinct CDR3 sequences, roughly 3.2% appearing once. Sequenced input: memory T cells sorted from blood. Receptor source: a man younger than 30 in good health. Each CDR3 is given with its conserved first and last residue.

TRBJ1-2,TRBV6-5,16,CASSLGTAKDLAGYTF
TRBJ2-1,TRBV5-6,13,CASSLLAGYEQFF
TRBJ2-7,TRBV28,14,CASSRGDNSYEQYF
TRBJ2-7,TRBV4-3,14,CASSQGPGTYEQYF
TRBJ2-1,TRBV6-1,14,CASRSTGVDNEQFF
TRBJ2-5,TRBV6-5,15,CASSFSGQEAETQYF
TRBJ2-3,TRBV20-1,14,CSAYRALSTDTQYF
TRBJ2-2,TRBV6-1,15,CASSVSSGNTGELFF
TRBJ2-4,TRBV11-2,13,CASSLAGENIQYF
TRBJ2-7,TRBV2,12,CASRNRGREQYF
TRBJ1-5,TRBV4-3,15,CASSQRQGAGQPQHF
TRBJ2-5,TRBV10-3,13,CAITSGTEETQYF
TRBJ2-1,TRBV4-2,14,CASSQDSAPNEQFF
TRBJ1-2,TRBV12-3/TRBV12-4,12,CASSPPGSGYTF
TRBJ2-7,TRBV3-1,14,CASSQAGRVNEQYF
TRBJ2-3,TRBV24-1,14,CATQDYSSTDTQYF
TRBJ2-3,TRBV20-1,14,CSASLAGGQDTQYF
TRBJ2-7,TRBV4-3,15,CASSQDVAGGYEQYF
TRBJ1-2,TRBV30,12,CAWSRAGGGYTF
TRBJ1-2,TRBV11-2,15,CASSPIRTENYGYTF
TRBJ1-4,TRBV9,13,CASSTRDFRELFF
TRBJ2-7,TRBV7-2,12,CASSPGVNEQYF
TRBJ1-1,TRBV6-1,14,CASITSIGNTEAFF
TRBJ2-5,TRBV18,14,CASSPPTGRETQYF
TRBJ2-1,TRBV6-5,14,CASSYLGADNEQFF
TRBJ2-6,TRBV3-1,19,CASSQDRAGRPSGANVLTF
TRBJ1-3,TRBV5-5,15,CASTTLPGQGNTIYF
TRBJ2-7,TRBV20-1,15,CSARPIAGGAVEQYF
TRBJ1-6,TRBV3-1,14,CASSHNNKNSPLHF
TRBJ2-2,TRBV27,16,CASKRGQGQDTGELFF
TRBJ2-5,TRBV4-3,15,CASSQEVLPQETQYF
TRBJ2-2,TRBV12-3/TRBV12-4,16,CASSLPSGRRGGELFF
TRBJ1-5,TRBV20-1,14,CSAASKNSNQPQHF
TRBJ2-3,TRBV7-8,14,CASSLWPEMDTQYF
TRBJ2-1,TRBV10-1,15,CASSRSRGLQDEQFF
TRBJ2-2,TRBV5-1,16,CANSAHIKQGLGELFF
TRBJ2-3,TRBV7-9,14,CASSLLGTTDTQYF
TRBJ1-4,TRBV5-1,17,CASKIGDTVSTNEKLFF
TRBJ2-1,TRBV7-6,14,CASSLAPRRYEQFF
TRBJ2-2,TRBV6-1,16,CASRRGTSGGTGELFF
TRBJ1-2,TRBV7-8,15,CASSGYGRVRGGYTF
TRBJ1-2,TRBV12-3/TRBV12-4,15,CASSFGAGGMRGYTF